Detailed here is one T cell receptor (beta chain). The antigen is unknown. The data stem from a study of cytotoxic CD8 clonotypes in ibrutinib-treated CLL. The ends were cut back, 0 bases at V and 3 bases at J, with 12 bases in the middle. The CDR3 loop spans 16 amino acids. Germline V lookup: CDR1 SGHRS, CDR2 YFSETQ. Whole-study findings and limits: Baseline values of clonality outstripped age-matched healthy donors and followed circulating CD8+ T-cell counts. Rising at ibrutinib response, clonality subsequently fell back toward baseline at progression. Sustained-remission patients were sampled at one set of times and progressing patients at different ones.

With sequencing, the targeted depth ranged from 1 in 200,000 to 1 in 1 million T cells. Some clones are missing from TCRdb's copy, which holds only in-frame ones; the method was immunoSEQ multiplex PCR. Among about 140,000 clones listed, 70% to 80% were seen once. The gene calls are TRBV5-1 and TRBJ2-2; tentative D call: TRBD2 (5 bases). This receptor was obtained from a human donor with chronic lymphocytic leukemia. The sequencing used PBMCs, collected after 24 months of ibrutinib treatment. CDR3 amino acids: CASSLVLGGYTGELFF. DNA of the CDR3: TGCGCCAGCAGCTTGGTGCTGGGCGGGTACACCGGGGAGCTGTTTTTT.